The rows below give T cell receptor beta chains drawn from one sample of a study of monozygotic twins with cystic fibrosis. Sequenced by immunoSEQ multiplex PCR; TCRdb stores in-frame clones only, minus some. The sample holds more than 15,000 clones; about 89% are singletons and the top ten take roughly 1.5%. Specimen: blood. These TCRs come from a girl under 10 years old with cystic fibrosis. The CDR3 runs from the conserved cysteine through the conserved F or W. Each record gives: CDR3 DNA, CDR3 protein, J gene, V gene, CDR3 length, D gene, clone size. The D gene is left open where the match is weak. Where a row states a size, it is once, few, many or the class of an expanded clone; other rows omit it.

DNA: TGTGCCAGCAGCTTTACAGGGGTTGGAAGCACTGAAGCTTTCTTT; CDR3: CASSFTGVGSTEAFF; J: TRBJ1-1; V: TRBV7-9; length: 15; D: TRBD1; size: few
DNA: TGTGCCAGTAGACAGGGTATCTACAATGAGCAGTTCTTC; CDR3: CASRQGIYNEQFF; J: TRBJ2-1; V: TRBV19; length: 13; D: .; size: once
DNA: TGTGCCAGCAGCTTCCCCGGGACAGTTAGCAATCAGCCCCAGCATTTT; CDR3: CASSFPGTVSNQPQHF; J: TRBJ1-5; V: TRBV11-3; length: 16; D: TRBD1; size: .
DNA: TGTGCCAGCAGCTTAAGCGTAGGAGTGTCCGCCTTC; CDR3: CASSLSVGVSAF; J: TRBJ1-2; V: TRBV7-2; length: 12; D: .; size: .
DNA: TGTGCCAGCAGCCAAGATGGGGGGACAGGGGTTTACAATGAGCAGTTCTTC; CDR3: CASSQDGGTGVYNEQFF; J: TRBJ2-1; V: TRBV4-2; length: 17; D: TRBD1; size: few
DNA: TGTGCCAGCAGCTTGGAACCGTCTTTCGCTGGCTACACCTTC; CDR3: CASSLEPSFAGYTF; J: TRBJ1-2; V: TRBV5-6; length: 14; D: .; size: .
DNA: TGTGCCAGCAGTTTCTCAGGGGGGTGGGGGAATGATCAGCCCCAGCATTTT; CDR3: CASSFSGGWGNDQPQHF; J: TRBJ1-5; V: TRBV28; length: 17; D: TRBD1; size: .
DNA: TGTGCCAGTAGTATAGTTGGGGACATTAACACTGAAGCTTTCTTT; CDR3: CASSIVGDINTEAFF; J: TRBJ1-1; V: TRBV19; length: 15; D: .; size: .
DNA: TGTGCCAGCAGCTTAAGCGAGCAGCAGTTCTTC; CDR3: CASSLSEQQFF; J: TRBJ2-1; V: TRBV7-2; length: 11; D: .; size: .
DNA: TGTGCCAGCAGCACCCGGACTAGAATAGTTCGCGAGCAGTACTTC; CDR3: CASSTRTRIVREQYF; J: TRBJ2-7; V: TRBV7-8; length: 15; D: TRBD2; size: .
DNA: TGTGCCAGCAGCTTAGCCGCCCAAGAGACCCAGTACTTC; CDR3: CASSLAAQETQYF; J: TRBJ2-5; V: TRBV13; length: 13; D: .; size: .
DNA: TGTGCCAGCAGCCAAGAGGAGACCGGGGAGCTGTTTTTT; CDR3: CASSQEETGELFF; J: TRBJ2-2; V: TRBV4-2; length: 13; D: .; size: .
DNA: TGTGCCAGTAGTATTGGACAGGGAGGTAGTCAGCCCCAGCATTTT; CDR3: CASSIGQGGSQPQHF; J: TRBJ1-5; V: TRBV19; length: 15; D: TRBD1; size: .
DNA: TGTGCCAGCAGCGTGAAACCGGGATTAGACACTGAAGCTTTCTTT; CDR3: CASSVKPGLDTEAFF; J: TRBJ1-1; V: TRBV9; length: 15; D: .; size: .
DNA: TGCGCCAGCAGTGGGACTCGAGATACTGAAGCTTTCTTT; CDR3: CASSGTRDTEAFF; J: TRBJ1-1; V: TRBV10-1; length: 13; D: .; size: .
DNA: TGTGCCAGCAGCGTAGAGGGCGGGGGGAACACAGATACGCAGTATTTT; CDR3: CASSVEGGGNTDTQYF; J: TRBJ2-3; V: TRBV9; length: 16; D: TRBD2; size: .
DNA: TGTGCCAGCAGCTTGAGAGCTCGGGGCAGCACAGATACGCAGTATTTT; CDR3: CASSLRARGSTDTQYF; J: TRBJ2-3; V: TRBV7-9; length: 16; D: .; size: .
DNA: TGTGCCAGTAGCTCCAGCGGGGTACCCGCAGATACGCAGTATTTT; CDR3: CASSSSGVPADTQYF; J: TRBJ2-3; V: TRBV19; length: 15; D: TRBD2; size: .
DNA: TGTGCCAGCGGGGTAGGGGCCGGATCCAATCAGCCCCAGCATTTT; CDR3: CASGVGAGSNQPQHF; J: TRBJ1-5; V: TRBV2; length: 15; D: .; size: once
DNA: TGTGCCAGCAGCCCCAAGGGGAGGGGGCATAAGAATGAGCAGTACTTC; CDR3: CASSPKGRGHKNEQYF; J: TRBJ2-7; V: TRBV11-2; length: 16; D: .; size: few
DNA: TGTGCCAGCAGCCGAACTAACTATGGCTACACCTTC; CDR3: CASSRTNYGYTF; J: TRBJ1-2; V: TRBV7-9; length: 12; D: .; size: .
DNA: TGTGCCAGCAGTTTCTCTGTAGGTACCTACGAGCAGTACTTC; CDR3: CASSFSVGTYEQYF; J: TRBJ2-7; V: TRBV27; length: 14; D: .; size: .
DNA: TGTGCCAGTAACCCTGGCGGGGGCTTCAATCAGCCCCAGCATTTT; CDR3: CASNPGGGFNQPQHF; J: TRBJ1-5; V: TRBV19; length: 15; D: .; size: .
DNA: TGTGCCAGCAGTTATTTCCCCAGGGTAGATCAGCCCCAGCATTTT; CDR3: CASSYFPRVDQPQHF; J: TRBJ1-5; V: TRBV6-6; length: 15; D: .; size: .
DNA: TGTGCCAGCAGCACCCCAAGGGGGACTAGCGGGACTAACATTCAGTACTTC; CDR3: CASSTPRGTSGTNIQYF; J: TRBJ2-4; V: TRBV7-2; length: 17; D: TRBD2; size: .
DNA: TGCGCCAGCAGTGAGTCGACCTACGAGCAGTACTTC; CDR3: CASSESTYEQYF; J: TRBJ2-7; V: TRBV10-2; length: 12; D: .; size: .
DNA: TGTGCCAGCAGCGGGGGGAACTATGGCTACACCTTC; CDR3: CASSGGNYGYTF; J: TRBJ1-2; V: TRBV5-8; length: 12; D: .; size: .
DNA: TGTGCCAGCAGCCGCTTTTGGGGCGCTAGCACAGATACGCAGTATTTT; CDR3: CASSRFWGASTDTQYF; J: TRBJ2-3; V: TRBV14; length: 16; D: .; size: .
DNA: TGTGCCAGTAATTTGAACGCCGGGGAGCTGTTTTTT; CDR3: CASNLNAGELFF; J: TRBJ2-2; V: TRBV19; length: 12; D: .; size: .
DNA: TGTGCCAGCAGTGAAAGACAGATCCAGCCCCAGCATTTT; CDR3: CASSERQIQPQHF; J: TRBJ1-5; V: TRBV2; length: 13; D: .; size: few
DNA: TGTGCCAGCAGTGCAAGCGGGACTAGGGTCAATGAGCAGTTCTTC; CDR3: CASSASGTRVNEQFF; J: TRBJ2-1; V: TRBV6-5; length: 15; D: TRBD2; size: .
DNA: TGTGCCTGGGAAACTGCCGTGAACACTGAAGCTTTCTTT; CDR3: CAWETAVNTEAFF; J: TRBJ1-1; V: TRBV30; length: 13; D: .; size: .
DNA: TGTGCCAGCAGTGACAGGGGGTCCGCCTACAATGAGCAGTTCTTC; CDR3: CASSDRGSAYNEQFF; J: TRBJ2-1; V: TRBV27; length: 15; D: TRBD1; size: once
DNA: TGCGCCAGCAGCTTGGCCGGGAGGGCCTCGATTGAAAAACTGTTTTTT; CDR3: CASSLAGRASIEKLFF; J: TRBJ1-4; V: TRBV5-1; length: 16; D: .; size: .
DNA: TGTGCCATCAGTGCGGGGACAGGGTCTTCCTACGAGCAGTACTTC; CDR3: CAISAGTGSSYEQYF; J: TRBJ2-7; V: TRBV10-3; length: 15; D: TRBD1; size: .
DNA: TGCGCCAGCAGTCAATCCTGGCAGGGGTTCACCGGGGAGCTGTTTTTT; CDR3: CASSQSWQGFTGELFF; J: TRBJ2-2; V: TRBV23-1; length: 16; D: .; size: .
DNA: TGTGCCATCAGTGAGTCGGAGCCTAGCACAGATACGCAGTATTTT; CDR3: CAISESEPSTDTQYF; J: TRBJ2-3; V: TRBV10-3; length: 15; D: .; size: .
DNA: TGTGCCATCAGTTTCTCAGCCGGGACAGGGGGTGAGCAGTTCTTC; CDR3: CAISFSAGTGGEQFF; J: TRBJ2-1; V: TRBV10-3; length: 15; D: TRBD1; size: .
DNA: TGTGCCAGCTCTCGGGACAGAGTCATGAACACTGAAGCTTTCTTT; CDR3: CASSRDRVMNTEAFF; J: TRBJ1-1; V: TRBV18; length: 15; D: TRBD1; size: .
DNA: TGTGCCAGCAGTTACCTCCGGGACAGGGGCGGTTTGCAGTACTTC; CDR3: CASSYLRDRGGLQYF; J: TRBJ2-7; V: TRBV6-5; length: 15; D: TRBD1; size: once
DNA: TGCAGCGTCTCAGGTACAGCGATGAACACTGAAGCTTTCTTT; CDR3: CSVSGTAMNTEAFF; J: TRBJ1-1; V: TRBV29-1; length: 14; D: .; size: .
DNA: TGTGCCAGCAGTTTAGCCGACAGGGCGAAACTAATGGATGGCTACACCTTC; CDR3: CASSLADRAKLMDGYTF; J: TRBJ1-2; V: TRBV27; length: 17; D: TRBD1; size: .
DNA: TGTGCCAGCAGCGGTCGGCAGGGGGCAGCAGATACGCAGTATTTT; CDR3: CASSGRQGAADTQYF; J: TRBJ2-3; V: TRBV5-4; length: 15; D: TRBD1; size: .
DNA: TGTGCCAGCAGCTTAGCTCCAGGGGGAGGCACAGATACGCAGTATTTT; CDR3: CASSLAPGGGTDTQYF; J: TRBJ2-3; V: TRBV7-2; length: 16; D: TRBD1; size: .
DNA: TGTGCCAGCGGTTTTAATAATGAAAAACTGTTTTTT; CDR3: CASGFNNEKLFF; J: TRBJ1-4; V: TRBV2; length: 12; D: .; size: .
DNA: TGTGCCAGCAGTTCAACCATGAGAGGTCAGCCCCAGCATTTT; CDR3: CASSSTMRGQPQHF; J: TRBJ1-5; V: TRBV27; length: 14; D: .; size: .
DNA: TGTGCCAGCAGTGGACTTGACTCTTCCTACAAAGCTTTCTTT; CDR3: CASSGLDSSYKAFF; J: TRBJ1-1; V: TRBV27; length: 14; D: .; size: few
DNA: TGTGCCAGTAGTAAGAGGGAGGGCGGGGAGCTGTTTTTT; CDR3: CASSKREGGELFF; J: TRBJ2-2; V: TRBV19; length: 13; D: TRBD2; size: .
DNA: TGTGCCACTAGAGGGCGGACAGCCTATGGCTACACCTTC; CDR3: CATRGRTAYGYTF; J: TRBJ1-2; V: TRBV15; length: 13; D: .; size: .
DNA: TGTGCCAGCAGCTCGCTAGCGGGGGTGTACCAAGAGACCCAGTACTTC; CDR3: CASSSLAGVYQETQYF; J: TRBJ2-5; V: TRBV7-9; length: 16; D: TRBD2; size: .
DNA: TGCAGCGGGGGAGGACGGACGGTTTCCAATGAGCAGTTCTTC; CDR3: CSGGGRTVSNEQFF; J: TRBJ2-1; V: TRBV29-1; length: 14; D: .; size: .
DNA: TGTGCCAGCAGGGCGACAGGGGGCGCGACTGAAGCTTTCTTT; CDR3: CASRATGGATEAFF; J: TRBJ1-1; V: TRBV2; length: 14; D: TRBD1; size: .